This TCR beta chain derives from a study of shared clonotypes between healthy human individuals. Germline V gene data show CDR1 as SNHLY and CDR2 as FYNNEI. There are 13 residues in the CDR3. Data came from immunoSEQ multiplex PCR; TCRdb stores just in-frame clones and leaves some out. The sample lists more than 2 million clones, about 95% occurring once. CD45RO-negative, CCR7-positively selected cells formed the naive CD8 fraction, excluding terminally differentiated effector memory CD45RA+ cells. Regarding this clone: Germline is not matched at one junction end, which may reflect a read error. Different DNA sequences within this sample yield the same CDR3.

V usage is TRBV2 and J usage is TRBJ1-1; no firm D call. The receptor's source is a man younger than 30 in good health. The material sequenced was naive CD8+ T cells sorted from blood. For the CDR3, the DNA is TGTGCCAGCAGGCTTCACGGGGTGACTGAAGCCTTCTTT. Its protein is CASRLHGVTEAFF.